This T cell receptor beta chain is from a study of shared clonotypes between healthy human individuals. Study-wide context: Donor ages ranged 18 to 49 years: a couple of women, a few men. Study outcomes and limitations: The four-donor shared clonotypes exceeded non-shared clonotypes in generation probability, with non-shared ones scoring lower.

Naive CD8 cells lacked CD45RO, underwent positive selection for CCR7 and left out terminally differentiated effector memory CD45RA+ cells. The authors loaded about 200 ng DNA, roughly 27,000 T cell genomes, into sorted-subset replicate PCRs. Some clones are missing from TCRdb's copy, which holds only in-frame ones; the method was immunoSEQ multiplex PCR. In the table there are approximately 840,000 clones, 96% of which are singletons. Worth noting for this clone: Its target is not known.

The CDR3 sequence is 13 residues long. Trimming pared 0 bases from V and 9 bases from J, leaving 9 bases between. Looked up from germline, CDR1 is MNHEY and CDR2 is SVGAGI. This chain joins TRBV6-5 and TRBJ2-1; no clear D gene. The material sequenced was naive CD8+ T cells sorted from blood. This TCR derives from a young man in good health. This chain's CDR3 is CASSYSKSIEQFF. CDR3 DNA sequence: TGTGCCAGCAGTTACTCGAAGTCAATTGAGCAGTTCTTC.